The 27 T cell receptor beta chains reported below all come from one sample, sequenced in a study of T cell repertoires in cytomegalovirus infection. Each CDR3 protein gets one entry after TCRdb re-called the reads with MiXCR. Of about 570,000 distinct CDR3 sequences listed, approximately 40% are singletons. Antigens for these TCRs are unknown. This specimen consisted of cultured PBMCs, obtained from culture after CMV antigen stimulation. These receptors originate from a human donor in good health (CMV status not recorded). Some clones in this sample may be carry-over from other donors' samples.

By share, this clonotype counts as medium-sized. The rearrangement links TRBV4-1 to TRBJ2-6, with D hard to call. CDR3 length: 15 amino acids. The germline V gene has CDR1 MGHRA and CDR2 YSYEKL. V lost 1 base and J 0 bases, leaving 4 bases between the germline ends. The CDR3 DNA sequence: TGCGCCAGCAGCCAAGCGGGCTCTGGGGCCAACGTCCTGACTTTC. It specifies CASSQAGSGANVLTF.

This clonotype was observed a single time. The rearrangement uses TRBV7-2 and TRBJ2-2, with 8 bases lining up with TRBD1. This CDR3 spans 15 amino acids. V lost 1 base, J lost 7 bases, and 5 bases stayed unmatched. In germline, CDR1 is SGHTA, CDR2 FQGNSA. For the CDR3, the DNA is TGTGCCAGCAGCTTAGTGCAGGGGGCGGGCGGGGAGCTGTTTTTT. This gives the protein CASSLVQGAGGELFF.

The chain links TRBV7-9 to TRBJ2-1, with a possible D match to TRBD1 (5 bases). The J call is uncertain, as TRBJ2-7 better fits the DNA end. Germline CDR1 is SEHNR and CDR2 is FQNEAQ (reference sequence). The CDR3 has 13 amino acids. CDR3 in amino acids: CASSLTDYNEQYF. The CDR3, as DNA: TGTGCCAGCAGCTTGACAGATTACAATGAGCAGTACTTC.

The gene calls are TRBV7-9 and TRBJ2-7; no definite D call. This CDR3 comprises 13 residues. V was cut by 5 bases and J by 3 bases, with 11 bases left in between. Germline V gene data show CDR1 as SEHNR and CDR2 as FQNEAQ (reference sequence). Here the CDR3 reads CASSPEVRYEQYF. The CDR3 DNA reads TGTGCCAGCAGCCCAGAGGTCCGCTACGAGCAGTACTTC.

The J gene is TRBJ2-1, the V gene TRBV7-2; D gene uncertain. Germline CDR1 SGHTA, CDR2 FQGNSA. The CDR3 has 16 amino acids. V lost 4 bases and J 7 bases, leaving 20 bases between the germline ends. The CDR3 loop is CASSSPGLTLKNEQFF. The CDR3 coding sequence is TGTGCCAGCAGCTCACCGGGCCTTACCCTGAAAAATGAGCAGTTCTTC.

This clonotype appeared a few times. The chain has TRBV5-3 and TRBJ2-1; the D gene is possibly TRBD2 (6 bases). TRBV5-3 is given ORF status, its function remaining uncertain. The CDR3 has 16 residues. Trimming stripped 4 bases from V and 6 bases from J, with 20 bases between. CDR3 DNA sequence: TGTGCCAGAAGCCCCTTGCTGCCTAGCGCCCTCAATGAGCAGTTCTTC. Translation: CARSPLLPSALNEQFF.

To note about this clonotype: The germline gene is not matched at one end of the junction; a read error may be the cause. This chain links TRBV7-2 with TRBJ1-2; tentatively, D is TRBD1 (6 bases). Germline V gene lookup returns CDR1 SGHTA and CDR2 FQGNSA. The CDR3 is 15 residues long. CDR3 DNA: TGTGCCAGCAGCCCTGGACAGACGCAAAGCTATGGCTACAACTTC. It specifies CASSPGQTQSYGYNF.

This clonotype was observed a handful of times. V usage is TRBV6-1 and J usage is TRBJ1-5; TRBD1 aligns across 10 bases. V shed 4 bases and J 7 bases; nucleotides not matched to a gene: 7. The CDR3 consists of 15 residues. Germline V lookup: CDR1 MNHNS, CDR2 SASEGT. The CDR3 spells CASSGRTGGDQPQHF. The CDR3, as DNA: TGTGCCAGCAGTGGCCGGACAGGGGGAGACCAGCCCCAGCATTTT.

The chain recombines TRBV7-2 with TRBJ2-4; 12 bases fit TRBD2. Germline values: CDR1 SGHTA, CDR2 FQGNSA. Trimming took 4 bases from V and 15 from J; bases not matched to a gene: 7. The CDR3 length is 13 residues. Here the CDR3 DNA reads TGTGCCAGCAGCTCCAGACTAGCGGGAGTATCGTACTTC. Translated, it gives CASSSRLAGVSYF.

This clonotype was seen a few times. The gene calls are TRBV5-1 and TRBJ1-6; D not resolved. With 0 bases removed from V and 13 bases from J, the gap between germline ends came to 14 bases. Germline-derived CDR1 and CDR2 are SGHRS and YFSETQ. The length of the CDR3 is 14 residues. The CDR3 is CASSLELPESPLHF. The CDR3 coding sequence is TGCGCCAGCAGCTTGGAACTGCCGGAATCGCCCCTCCACTTT.

This clonotype showed up just once. The chain couples TRBV4-2 to TRBJ2-7, with 8 bases matching TRBD2. Trimming took 1 base from V and 2 from J; bases not matched to a gene: 4. In germline, CDR1 is LGHNA, CDR2 YNFKEQ. The CDR3 spans 15 residues. This CDR3 reads CASSQVRGGAYEQYF. The CDR3 DNA reads as TGTGCCAGCAGCCAAGTTCGGGGGGGGGCCTACGAGCAGTACTTC.

This clonotype was recorded many times. J is TRBJ2-3 and V is TRBV7-8, with a tentative D call TRBD2 (6 bases). Looked up from germline, CDR1 is SGHVS and CDR2 is FQNEAQ. Trimming took off 8 bases at V and 5 bases at J, with 14 bases between the two ends. The CDR3 has 13 residues. CDR3 sequence (DNA): TGTGCCAGCGGCGGGGCTCAGGGAGATACGCAGTATTTT. It encodes CASGGAQGDTQYF.

The chain links TRBV5-1 to TRBJ2-2, with 7 bases aligning to TRBD1. Germline trimming cut 3 bases from V and 7 bases from J; bases unmatched to any gene: 6. Germline-derived CDR1 and CDR2 are SGHRS and YFSETQ. The CDR3 has 14 amino acids. CDR3 nucleotide sequence: TGCGCCAGCAGCTCTACAGGGGCGGGCGGGGAGCTGTTTTTT. This encodes CASSSTGAGGELFF.

V gene TRBV3-1 combines with J gene TRBJ2-3; 7 bases agree with TRBD1. CDR3 length: 12 amino acids. Losses at the gene ends were 5 bases for V and 10 bases for J; bases not matched to a gene: 6. Looked up from germline, CDR1 is LGHDT and CDR2 is YNNKEL (reference sequence). The CDR3 spells CASSYDRDPQYF. In DNA, the CDR3 is TGTGCCAGCAGCTACGACAGGGATCCGCAGTATTTT.

The chain carries TRBV19 and TRBJ1-1; no definite D call. V gave up 5 bases and J gave up 0 bases, with 10 bases separating them. Germline CDR1 and CDR2: LNHDA and SQIVND (reference sequence). The CDR3 consists of 14 residues. CDR3 coding DNA: TGTGCCAGTAGTCCCCCCAGGATGAACACTGAAGCTTTCTTT. It yields the protein CASSPPRMNTEAFF.

This clonotype was found a few times. V gene TRBV7-7 combines with J gene TRBJ2-5; maybe TRBD2 (6 bases). The CDR3 is 15 residues long. V lost 1 base, J lost 5 bases, and 14 bases lay in between. In germline, CDR1 is SSHAT, CDR2 FNYEAQ (reference sequence). The CDR3: CASSLVGGLGETQYF. CDR3 in DNA: TGTGCCAGCAGCTTAGTGGGGGGACTGGGGGAGACCCAGTACTTC.

This chain connects TRBV4-1 to TRBJ2-5, with D maybe TRBD2 (6 bases). CDR1 and CDR2 from the germline V gene are MGHRA and YSYEKL. V lost 0 bases and J 6 bases, leaving 14 bases between the germline ends. The CDR3 has 15 residues. The CDR3 is CASSQETGVQKTQYF. The CDR3, as DNA: TGCGCCAGCAGCCAAGAAACGGGGGTGCAAAAGACCCAGTACTTC.

This clonotype was counted only a few times. The rearrangement links TRBV6-1 to TRBJ2-7, with unresolved D. CDR1 and CDR2 (germline): MNHNS, SASEGT. V was cut by 4 bases and J by 3 bases, with 10 bases left in between. The CDR3 runs 13 residues. The CDR3 protein is CASSGGIYYEQYF. In nucleotides, the CDR3 is TGTGCCAGCAGTGGAGGCATATACTACGAGCAGTACTTC.

The CDR3 loop reads CATKTRPGGLYEQYF. CDR3 nucleotide sequence: TGCGCCACAAAGACGAGACCGGGCGGACTCTACGAGCAGTACTTC. This chain connects TRBV5-1 to TRBJ2-7, with TRBD2 as a possible D gene (5 bases). The CDR3 is made up of 15 amino acids. V was cut by 9 bases and J by 3 bases, with 22 bases left in between. Per the germline V gene, CDR1 is SGHRS and CDR2 is YFSETQ.

The chain carries TRBV7-2 and TRBJ2-7; D tentatively fits TRBD1 or TRBD2 (5 bases each). The CDR3 has 14 residues. Trimming removed 4 bases from V and 7 bases from J, with 17 bases in between. Germline CDR1 SGHTA, CDR2 FQGNSA. The CDR3 loop reads CASSSSSGTGEQYF. CDR3 DNA: TGTGCCAGCAGCTCTTCTTCAGGGACGGGGGAGCAGTACTTC.

The chain carries TRBV7-6 and TRBJ2-5, with 9 bases aligning to TRBD1. CDR1 SGHVS and CDR2 FNYEAQ come from the germline V gene. The CDR3 loop spans 16 amino acids. V lost 5 bases and J lost 5; bases outside the gene matches: 12. CDR3 residues: CASSPPGGQGWETQYF. The CDR3 nucleotides read TGTGCCAGCAGCCCACCTGGGGGACAGGGCTGGGAGACCCAGTACTTC.

This clonotype was observed a handful of times. The V call is TRBV7-2, the J call TRBJ1-2; D not certain. Looked up from germline, CDR1 is SGHTA and CDR2 is FQGNSA. V lost 5 bases and J lost 5, with 15 bases in between. This CDR3 has 14 residues. The CDR3 DNA reads as TGTGCCAGCAGCCCCCGCGGACGGCGGTATGGCTACACCTTC. Encoded protein: CASSPRGRRYGYTF.

V gene TRBV7-6 combines with J gene TRBJ2-7; 10 bases fit TRBD2. Per the germline V gene, CDR1 is SGHVS and CDR2 is FNYEAQ. V trimming: 3 bases; J trimming: 6 bases; junction bases outside the gene matches: 11. The CDR3 spans 16 residues. The chain's CDR3 is CASSLDASGGPIEQYF. The DNA of the CDR3 is TGTGCCAGCAGCTTGGATGCTAGCGGGGGCCCTATCGAGCAGTACTTC.

This clonotype has only a few counts. The chain employs TRBV5-5 and TRBJ2-5, with D perhaps TRBD1 (5 bases). V lost 0 bases to trimming and J lost 0 bases, with 9 bases between them. This CDR3 spans 15 amino acids. Looked up from germline, CDR1 is SGHKS and CDR2 is YYEKEE (reference sequence). The CDR3 loop is CASSLVGADQETQYF. CDR3 nucleotides: TGTGCCAGCAGCTTGGTAGGGGCAGACCAAGAGACCCAGTACTTC. The full variable domain, with the rest looked up from reference TRBV5-5 and TRBJ2-5, is DAGVTQSPTHLIKTRGQQVTLRCSPISGHKSVSWYQQVLGQGPQFIFQYYEKEERGRGNFPDRFSARQFPNYSSELNVNALLLGDSALYLCASSLVGADQETQYFGPGTRLLVL.

This clonotype was counted only a few times. V gene TRBV11-2 combines with J gene TRBJ1-1; D possibly corresponds to TRBD1 (6 bases). This CDR3 contains 12 residues. Germline V gives CDR1 SGHAT, CDR2 FQNNGV. The V gene lost 5 bases and the J gene lost 11 bases, with 15 bases spanning the gap. The CDR3 bases are TGTGCCAGCAGCGCAACAGGGTTGGGTGCTTTCTTT. Translated: CASSATGLGAFF. The variable domain in full, completed from reference TRBV11-2 and TRBJ1-1, reads EAGVAQSPRYKIIEKRQSVAFWCNPISGHATLYWYQQILGQGPKLLIQFQNNGVVDDSQLPKDRFSAERLKGVDSTLKIQPAKLEDSAVYLCASSATGLGAFFGQGTRLTVV.

The chain joins TRBV29-1 to TRBJ2-2; maybe TRBD1 (5 bases). There are 14 residues in the CDR3. Between the trimmed V and J ends, which lost 7 bases and 1 base, there was a span of 13 bases. Germline V CDR1 and CDR2: SQVTM, ANQGSEA. CDR3 residues: CSGTRDGNTGELFF. The CDR3 nucleotides read TGCAGCGGGACCAGGGATGGGAACACCGGGGAGCTGTTTTTT.

This clonotype was seen only a few times. This chain uses TRBV7-2 with TRBJ1-3; D call uncertain. The germline V and J ends were trimmed by 0 bases and 1 base, with 7 bases remaining between them. Per germline, CDR1 SGHTA and CDR2 FQGNSA. The CDR3 sequence is 15 residues long. The CDR3 sequence: CASSLALGSGNTIYF. For the CDR3, the DNA is TGTGCCAGCAGCTTAGCTTTGGGGTCTGGAAACACCATATATTTT.